The 15 T cell receptor beta chains below come from one sample, sequenced in a study of shared clonotypes between healthy human individuals (dated by TCRdb to 2020 to 2021). The library was produced with the immunoSEQ multiplex PCR assay. This is the immuneACCESS table as TCRdb keeps it, with only in-frame sequences that have V and J called. A part of the clones is gone; compared with another copy, unresolved V genes explain less than half, and the rest is unexplained. Counted in this sample were around 340,000 clones; more than 60% of them appeared once. Over 9.5% of the sample goes to the ten largest clones. Sequencing was carried out using memory CD4+ T cells sorted from blood. The cell subset or site tag for this specimen amounts to: CD45RA-negative fraction. These receptors originate from a man younger than 40 in good health.

There are a few counts of this clone. The gene calls are TRBV2 and TRBJ1-2; no definite D call. The V end was cut by 0 bases, the J end by 8 bases, with 7 bases between. The CDR3 has 12 residues. Germline assignment: CDR1 SNHLY and CDR2 FYNNEI. The CDR3 region has the DNA TGTGCCAGCAGTGAAGCTAAGACCGGCTACACCTTC. Protein sequence: CASSEAKTGYTF.

This chain uses TRBV2 with TRBJ2-3, with a weak D call TRBD1 (7 bases). There are 14 residues in the CDR3. The ends were cut back, 7 bases at V and 6 bases at J, with 17 bases in the middle. Looked up from germline, CDR1 is SNHLY and CDR2 is FYNNEI. CDR3 DNA sequence: TGTGCCAGCAAACGTGAGGGGGCGGGGGATACGCAGTATTTT. Amino acids: CASKREGAGDTQYF.

CDR3 residues: CASRVDTGGEKLFF. CDR3 coding DNA: TGTGCCAGCAGGGTCGACACAGGGGGTGAAAAACTGTTTTTT. The chain is built from TRBV2 and TRBJ1-4; 8 positions match TRBD1. The V gene end was trimmed by 6 bases and the J gene end by 7 bases; junction bases not matched to a gene: 7. Germline lookup yields CDR1 SNHLY and CDR2 FYNNEI. The CDR3 consists of 14 residues.

This chain connects TRBV27 to TRBJ2-7, with 8 bases matching TRBD1. The CDR3 sequence is 16 residues long. Germline trimming cut 3 bases from V and 4 bases from J; bases unmatched to any gene: 11. The V gene's germline CDR1 is MNHEY and CDR2 SMNVEV (reference sequence). The chain's CDR3 is CASSFVQGAVVYEQYF. The CDR3 DNA follows: TGTGCCAGCAGTTTCGTCCAGGGGGCTGTAGTGTACGAGCAGTACTTC.

The chain has TRBV6-1 and TRBJ1-1, with D possibly being TRBD1 (5 bases). V was trimmed by 2 bases and J by 0 bases, leaving 7 bases between them. The CDR3 spans 14 residues. Germline assignment: CDR1 MNHNS and CDR2 SASEGT. The CDR3 spells CASSEQGVNTEAFF. As DNA, the CDR3 is TGTGCCAGCAGTGAACAGGGCGTGAACACTGAAGCTTTCTTT.

The CDR3 sequence: CASSFKPFAGGPWYNEQFF. The CDR3 region has the DNA TGTGCCAGCAGCTTTAAGCCCTTCGCGGGAGGGCCTTGGTACAATGAGCAGTTCTTC. The V and J genes are TRBV7-2 and TRBJ2-1, with TRBD2 matching 9 bases. CDR3 length: 19 amino acids. In germline, CDR1 is SGHTA, CDR2 FQGNSA. V trimming: 3 bases; J trimming: 4 bases; junction bases outside the gene matches: 16. Combining the CDR3 with reference TRBV7-2 and TRBJ2-1 gives the whole variable domain GAGVSQSPSNKVTEKGKDVELRCDPISGHTALYWYRQSLGQGLEFLIYFQGNSAPDKSGLPSDRFSAERTGGSVSTLTIQRTQQEDSAVYLCASSFKPFAGGPWYNEQFFGPGTRLTVL.

The gene calls are TRBV4-3 and TRBJ2-1, with D perhaps matching TRBD1 (5 bases). The CDR3 extends over 16 amino acids. Looked up from germline, CDR1 is LGHNA and CDR2 is YSLEER. V lost 0 bases and J 6 bases, leaving 15 bases between the germline ends. CDR3 region: CASSQDAAGISNEQFF. The CDR3 DNA reads TGCGCCAGCAGCCAAGATGCGGCAGGGATCTCCAATGAGCAGTTCTTC.

This clone has just one count. The rearrangement links TRBV29-1 to TRBJ2-5; D is uncertain. The CDR3 covers 11 residues. Germline lookup yields CDR1 SQVTM and CDR2 ANQGSEA. Trimming cost V 3 bases and J 4 bases, with 6 bases left between them. The CDR3 loop is CSVDPGETQYF. DNA for the CDR3: TGCAGCGTTGACCCGGGAGAGACCCAGTACTTC.

The chain employs TRBV5-6 and TRBJ2-7, with a weak D call TRBD1 (6 bases). V lost 4 bases, J lost 9 bases, and 26 bases lay in between. CDR1 is SGHDT, CDR2 YYEEEE, per germline. The CDR3 extends over 16 amino acids. The CDR3 DNA follows: TGTGCCAGCAGCCTACGTGGCCAGGGGCCGGGGTCTGCGCAGTACTTC. Its translation: CASSLRGQGPGSAQYF. Full variable domain (remainder filled in from reference TRBV5-6 and TRBJ2-7): DAGVTQSPTHLIKTRGQQVTLRCSPKSGHDTVSWYQQALGQGPQFIFQYYEEEERQRGNFPDRFSGHQFPNYSSELNVNALLLGDSALYLCASSLRGQGPGSAQYFGPGTRLTVT.

This clone has a handful of counts. The V and J genes are TRBV27 and TRBJ2-6; D is possibly TRBD1 (6 bases). This CDR3 has 14 amino acids. Germline CDR1 is MNHEY and CDR2 is SMNVEV (reference sequence). V dropped 6 bases and J dropped 0 bases, with 6 bases sitting between them. DNA of the CDR3: TGTGCCAGCAGAGGGGGCTCTGGGGCCAACGTCCTGACTTTC. It translates to CASRGGSGANVLTF.

The chain employs TRBV5-1 and TRBJ2-2; 9 positions agree with TRBD1. The CDR3 contains 17 residues. Losses at the gene ends were 2 bases for V and 0 bases for J; bases not matched to a gene: 5. CDR1 is SGHRS and CDR2 is YFSETQ in the germline V gene. This CDR3 reads CASSLSDRGPNTGELFF. The CDR3 DNA reads TGCGCCAGCAGCTTATCGGACAGGGGCCCGAACACCGGGGAGCTGTTTTTT.

V is TRBV28 and J is TRBJ2-6; 8 nucleotides agree with TRBD1. The CDR3 extends over 19 amino acids. Germline V lookup: CDR1 MDHEN, CDR2 SYDVKM. Trimming took 5 bases from V and 1 from J; bases not matched to a gene: 13. The CDR3 reads CASSPRTGLHQSGANVLTF. The CDR3 nucleotides read TGTGCCAGCAGTCCCAGGACAGGGCTCCATCAATCTGGGGCCAACGTCCTGACTTTC.

The chain uses TRBV7-6 and TRBJ2-7; 9 nucleotides agree with TRBD1. V was pared by 5 bases and J by 2 bases, with 10 bases of the junction left unmatched. The CDR3 consists of 16 residues. Germline values: CDR1 SGHVS, CDR2 FNYEAQ. This CDR3 is CASSLTDRDRAYEQYF. CDR3 coding DNA: TGTGCCAGCAGCCTGACCGACCGGGACAGGGCCTACGAGCAGTACTTC.

This rearrangement joins TRBV10-1 to TRBJ2-4, with D possibly being TRBD1 (5 bases). The V end was cut by 10 bases, the J end by 9 bases, with 22 bases between. The CDR3 spans 14 residues. CDR1 is WNHNN and CDR2 is SYGVQD in the germline V gene (reference sequence). The CDR3 DNA sequence: TGCGCCACCAGCCCGGTCCGTTCCCAGGGCATTCAGTACTTC. Residues: CATSPVRSQGIQYF.

V and J are TRBV6-1 and TRBJ2-1; a possible D gene is TRBD1 (6 bases). V was shortened by 8 bases and J by 4 bases, with 15 bases between the two germline ends. The CDR3 runs to 14 residues. CDR1 MNHNS and CDR2 SASEGT come from the germline V gene. The CDR3 region is CASSPGHKYNEQFF. Written as DNA, the CDR3 is TGTGCCAGCTCCCCGGGACATAAATACAATGAGCAGTTCTTC.